One sample yielded the 9 T cell receptor beta chains listed below, sequenced in a study of cytomegalovirus exposure and HLA in healthy donors. TCRdb's table, derived via immunoSEQ multiplex PCR, lists solely in-frame clones and lacks some. The table includes approximately 160,000 clones, 85% to 90% detected once. Sequenced sample: PBMCs. The receptor source for this set is a woman under 30 in good health and CMV-seropositive.

The chain is built from TRBV12-5 and TRBJ1-1; D is possibly TRBD1 (6 bases). CDR3 length equals 16 residues. V lost 5 bases to trimming and J lost 1 base, with 17 bases between them. CDR1 is LGHNT, CDR2 FRNRAP, per germline. CDR3 in DNA: TGTGCTAGTGGTCAAGCGGTGACAGGCAAGAACACTGAAGCTTTCTTT. Its protein product is CASGQAVTGKNTEAFF.

The CDR3: CASSLDTSDTEAFF. CDR3 DNA: TGTGCCAGCAGCTTGGACACCTCGGACACTGAAGCTTTCTTT. This sequence joins TRBV11-1 and TRBJ1-1; possible D gene TRBD1, 5 bases. Germline-derived CDR1 and CDR2 are SGHAT and FQDESV (reference sequence). Trimming shortened V by 3 bases and J by 3 bases, and 11 bases separated the two germline ends. The CDR3 has 14 amino acids.

This clone showed up just a few times. The chain is built from TRBV2 and TRBJ1-1; 8 bases align to TRBD1. The CDR3 is 15 residues long. V dropped 6 bases and J dropped 1; count of bases not matched to a gene: 7. Germline V lookup: CDR1 SNHLY, CDR2 FYNNEI. CDR3 amino acids: CASREETGANTEAFF. CDR3 DNA: TGTGCCAGCAGGGAGGAGACAGGGGCGAACACTGAAGCTTTCTTT.

The chain employs TRBV6-6 and TRBJ1-1; D is unresolved. Trimming removed 10 bases from V and 4 bases from J, with 13 bases in between. The germline V gene has CDR1 MNHNY and CDR2 SVGAGI (reference sequence). The CDR3 runs to 12 residues. For the CDR3, the DNA is TGTGCCACGCTGGAGAGGGCCACTGAAGCTTTCTTT. Amino acids: CATLERATEAFF.

Here the CDR3 DNA reads TGTGCCAGCAGTTCTGACAGGTTGACTAGCACAGATACGCAGTATTTT. Translation: CASSSDRLTSTDTQYF. The V and J genes are TRBV7-8 and TRBJ2-3, with D maybe TRBD1 (6 bases). V was cut by 6 bases and J by 0 bases, with 16 bases left in between. This CDR3 has 16 residues. Germline CDR1 and CDR2: SGHVS and FQNEAQ.

The gene calls are TRBV27 and TRBJ2-7; 9 nucleotides match TRBD2. V was pared by 0 bases and J by 1 base, with 7 bases of the junction left unmatched. This CDR3 has 17 amino acids. Germline lookup yields CDR1 MNHEY and CDR2 SMNVEV (reference sequence). For the CDR3, the DNA is TGTGCCAGCAGTTTATCAAGACTAGCGGTTGCATCCTACGAGCAGTACTTC. It is translated as CASSLSRLAVASYEQYF.

The chain links TRBV28 to TRBJ2-4; 10 bases line up with TRBD1. The ends lost 6 bases at V and 7 bases at J; junction bases unmatched: 6. The CDR3 spans 14 residues. Germline CDR1 MDHEN, CDR2 SYDVKM. The CDR3 DNA sequence: TGTGCCAGCAGACTCGGACAGGGGGGGAACATTCAGTACTTC. It is translated as CASRLGQGGNIQYF. The full variable domain, completed using reference TRBV28 and TRBJ2-4, is DVKVTQSSRYLVKRTGEKVFLECVQDMDHENMFWYRQDPGLGLRLIYFSYDVKMKEKGDIPEGYSVSREKKERFSLILESASTNQTSMYLCASRLGQGGNIQYFGAGTRLSVL.

The rearrangement uses TRBV5-4 and TRBJ1-4; weak D call: TRBD1 (5 bases). The CDR3 runs 14 residues. V was trimmed by 3 bases and J by 6 bases, leaving 12 bases between them. CDR1 and CDR2 from the germline V gene are SGHNT and YYREEE (reference sequence). DNA of the CDR3: TGTGCCAGCAGCTCGCTCGGGGGAGATGAAAAACTGTTTTTT. Protein sequence: CASSSLGGDEKLFF.

The J gene is TRBJ2-7, the V gene TRBV10-2, with 14 bases fitting TRBD2. Germline V gene sequence: CDR1 WSHSY, CDR2 SAAADI. The CDR3 sequence is 15 residues long. With 6 bases clipped from V and 4 bases from J, the junction kept 5 bases outside the gene matches. The CDR3 nucleotides read TGCGCCAGCAGCCCCTGGACTAGCGGGAGGTACGAGCAGTACTTC. This sequence encodes CASSPWTSGRYEQYF.